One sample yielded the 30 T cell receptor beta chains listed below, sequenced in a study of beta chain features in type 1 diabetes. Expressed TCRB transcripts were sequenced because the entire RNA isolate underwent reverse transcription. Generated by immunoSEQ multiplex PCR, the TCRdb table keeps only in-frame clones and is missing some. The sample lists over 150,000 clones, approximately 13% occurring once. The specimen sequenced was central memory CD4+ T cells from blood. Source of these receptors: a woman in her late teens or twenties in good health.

The DNA for the CDR3 is TGTGCCAGCAGCGGAAGACTAGCGAGTAGCACAGATACGCAGTATTTT. It codes for CASSGRLASSTDTQYF. This chain joins TRBV9 and TRBJ2-3; 8 bases align to TRBD2. Germline values: CDR1 SGDLS, CDR2 YYNGEE. V lost 3 bases to trimming and J lost 0 bases; unmatched junction nucleotides: 6. The CDR3 loop spans 16 amino acids.

DNA of the CDR3: TGCGCCAGCAGCTTGAACCCCGGGACTAGCCCTTCCGAGCAGTACTTC. The encoded protein is CASSLNPGTSPSEQYF. The chain links TRBV5-1 to TRBJ2-7; 9 nucleotides align to TRBD2. V dropped 1 base and J dropped 6; count of bases not matched to a gene: 11. Germline V gives CDR1 SGHRS, CDR2 YFSETQ. This CDR3 region has 16 residues.

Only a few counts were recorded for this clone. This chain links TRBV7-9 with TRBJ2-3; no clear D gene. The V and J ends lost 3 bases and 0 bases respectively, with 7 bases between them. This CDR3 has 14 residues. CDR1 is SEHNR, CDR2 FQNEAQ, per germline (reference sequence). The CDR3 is CASSLTASTDTQYF. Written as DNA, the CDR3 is TGTGCCAGCAGCTTGACTGCTAGCACAGATACGCAGTATTTT.

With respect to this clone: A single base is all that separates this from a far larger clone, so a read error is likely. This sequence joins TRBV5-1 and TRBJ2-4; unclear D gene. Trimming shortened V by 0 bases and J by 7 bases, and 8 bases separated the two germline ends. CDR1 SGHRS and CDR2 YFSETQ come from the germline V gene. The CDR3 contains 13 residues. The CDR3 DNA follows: TGCGCCAGCAGCTTGGACAGTACGAACATTCAGTACTTC. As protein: CASSLDSTNIQYF.

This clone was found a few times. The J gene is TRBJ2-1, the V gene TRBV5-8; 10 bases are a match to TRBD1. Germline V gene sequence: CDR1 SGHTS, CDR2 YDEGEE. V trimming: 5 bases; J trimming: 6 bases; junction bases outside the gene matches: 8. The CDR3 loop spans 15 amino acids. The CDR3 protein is CASSREGQGFNEQFF. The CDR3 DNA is TGTGCCAGCAGTCGGGAGGGACAGGGGTTCAATGAGCAGTTCTTC.

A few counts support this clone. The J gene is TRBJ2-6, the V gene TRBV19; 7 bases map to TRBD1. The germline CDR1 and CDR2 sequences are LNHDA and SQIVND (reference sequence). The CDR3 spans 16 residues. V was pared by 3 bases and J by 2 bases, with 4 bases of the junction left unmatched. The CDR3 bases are TGTGCCAGTAGTATGAGGGGGCCGCCTGGGGCCAACGTCCTGACTTTC. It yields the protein CASSMRGPPGANVLTF. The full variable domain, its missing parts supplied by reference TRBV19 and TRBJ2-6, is DGGITQSPKYLFRKEGQNVTLSCEQNLNHDAMYWYRQDPGQGLRLIYYSQIVNDFQKGDIAEGYSVSREKKESFPLTVTSAQKNPTAFYLCASSMRGPPGANVLTFGAGSRLTVL.

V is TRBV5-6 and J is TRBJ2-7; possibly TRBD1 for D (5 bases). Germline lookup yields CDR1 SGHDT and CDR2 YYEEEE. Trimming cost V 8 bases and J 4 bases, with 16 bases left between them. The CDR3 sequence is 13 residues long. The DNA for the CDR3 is TGTGCCAGTAGTCGACAGTTGCTTTACGAGCAGTACTTC. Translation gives CASSRQLLYEQYF.

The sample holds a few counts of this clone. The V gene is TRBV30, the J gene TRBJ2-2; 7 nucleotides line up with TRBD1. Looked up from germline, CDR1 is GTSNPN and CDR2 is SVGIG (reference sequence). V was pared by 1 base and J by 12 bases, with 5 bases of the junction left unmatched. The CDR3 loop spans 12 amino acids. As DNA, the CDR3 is TGTGCCTGGAGTGGATGGGACAGACAGCTGTTTTTT. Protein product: CAWSGWDRQLFF.

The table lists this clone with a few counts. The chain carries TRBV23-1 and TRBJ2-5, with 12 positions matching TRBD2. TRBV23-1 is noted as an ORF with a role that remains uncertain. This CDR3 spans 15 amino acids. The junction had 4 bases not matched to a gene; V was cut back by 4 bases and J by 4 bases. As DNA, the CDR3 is TGCGCCAGCAGTCCCACACTAGCGGGAGGAGAGACCCAGTACTTC. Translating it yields CASSPTLAGGETQYF.

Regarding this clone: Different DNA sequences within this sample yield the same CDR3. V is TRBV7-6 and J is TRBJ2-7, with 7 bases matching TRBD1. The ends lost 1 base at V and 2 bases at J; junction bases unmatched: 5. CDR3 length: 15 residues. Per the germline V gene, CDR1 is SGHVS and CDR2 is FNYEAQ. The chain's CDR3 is CASSLDQGVTYEQYF. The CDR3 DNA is TGTGCCAGCAGCTTAGACCAGGGGGTTACCTACGAGCAGTACTTC.

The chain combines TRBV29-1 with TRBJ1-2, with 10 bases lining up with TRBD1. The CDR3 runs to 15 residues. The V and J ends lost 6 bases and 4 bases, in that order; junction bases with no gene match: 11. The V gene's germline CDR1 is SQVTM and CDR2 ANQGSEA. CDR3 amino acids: CSVGDRGEGVYGYTF. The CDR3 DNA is TGCAGCGTCGGGGACAGGGGAGAGGGGGTCTATGGCTACACCTTC.

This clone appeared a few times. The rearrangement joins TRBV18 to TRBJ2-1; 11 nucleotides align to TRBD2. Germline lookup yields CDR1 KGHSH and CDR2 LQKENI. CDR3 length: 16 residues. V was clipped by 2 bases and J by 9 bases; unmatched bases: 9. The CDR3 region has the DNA TGTGCCAGCTCACCAAGCCCTAGCGGGAGGTTCGCTGAGCAGTTCTTC. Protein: CASSPSPSGRFAEQFF.

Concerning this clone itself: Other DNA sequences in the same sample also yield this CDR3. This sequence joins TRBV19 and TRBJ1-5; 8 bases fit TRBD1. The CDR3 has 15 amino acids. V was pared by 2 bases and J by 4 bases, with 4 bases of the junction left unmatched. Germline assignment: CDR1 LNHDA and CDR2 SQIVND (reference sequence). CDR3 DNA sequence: TGTGCCAGTAGTATAAGGACAGGGCCAAATCAGCCCCAGCATTTT. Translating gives CASSIRTGPNQPQHF. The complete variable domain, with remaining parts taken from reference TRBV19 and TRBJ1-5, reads DGGITQSPKYLFRKEGQNVTLSCEQNLNHDAMYWYRQDPGQGLRLIYYSQIVNDFQKGDIAEGYSVSREKKESFPLTVTSAQKNPTAFYLCASSIRTGPNQPQHFGDGTRLSIL.

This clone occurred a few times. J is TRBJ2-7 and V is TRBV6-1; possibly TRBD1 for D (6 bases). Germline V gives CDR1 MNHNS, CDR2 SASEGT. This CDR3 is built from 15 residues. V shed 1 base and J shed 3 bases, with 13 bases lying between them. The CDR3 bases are TGTGCCAGCAGTGAAGTCCCCGGACAGCTCTACGAGCAGTACTTC. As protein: CASSEVPGQLYEQYF.

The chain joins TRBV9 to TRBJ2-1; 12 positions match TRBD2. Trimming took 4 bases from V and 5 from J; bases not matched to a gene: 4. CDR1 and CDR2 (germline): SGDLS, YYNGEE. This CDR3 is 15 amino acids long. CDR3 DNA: TGTGCCAGCAGCCAACGGACTAGCGGGAACAATGAGCAGTTCTTC. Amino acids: CASSQRTSGNNEQFF.

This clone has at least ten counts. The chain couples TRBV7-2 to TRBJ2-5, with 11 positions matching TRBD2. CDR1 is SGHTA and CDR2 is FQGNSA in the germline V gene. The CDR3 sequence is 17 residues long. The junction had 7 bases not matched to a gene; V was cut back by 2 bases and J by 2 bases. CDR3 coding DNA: TGTGCCAGCAGCTTACGTCCGGGACTAGCGGCTCAAGAGACCCAGTACTTC. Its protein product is CASSLRPGLAAQETQYF.

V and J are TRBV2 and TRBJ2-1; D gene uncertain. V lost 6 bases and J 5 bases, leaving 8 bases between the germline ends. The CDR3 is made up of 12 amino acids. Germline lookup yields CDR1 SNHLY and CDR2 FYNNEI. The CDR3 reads CASRKLNNEQFF. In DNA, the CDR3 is TGTGCCAGCAGAAAACTCAACAATGAGCAGTTCTTC.

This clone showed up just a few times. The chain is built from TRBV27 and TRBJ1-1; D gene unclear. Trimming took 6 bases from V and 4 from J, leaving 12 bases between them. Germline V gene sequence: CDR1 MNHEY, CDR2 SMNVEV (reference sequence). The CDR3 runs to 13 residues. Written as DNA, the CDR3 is TGTGCCAGCAGACGGGAGCCCTTCACTGAAGCTTTCTTT. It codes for CASRREPFTEAFF.

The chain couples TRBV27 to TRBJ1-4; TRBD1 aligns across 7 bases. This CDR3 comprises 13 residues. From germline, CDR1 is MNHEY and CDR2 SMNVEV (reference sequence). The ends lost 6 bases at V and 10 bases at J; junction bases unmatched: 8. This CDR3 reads CASRGRGYGKLFF. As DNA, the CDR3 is TGTGCCAGCAGGGGCAGGGGGTATGGAAAACTGTTTTTT.

The CDR3 bases are TGTGCCAAATTGTGGACTAGCGGAAGTGAGGAGACCCAGTACTTC. It yields the protein CAKLWTSGSEETQYF. The genes are TRBV21-1 and TRBJ2-5; TRBD2, the table's D call, lacks a check against the DNA. TRBV21-1 is listed as a pseudogene. The CDR3 is 15 amino acids.

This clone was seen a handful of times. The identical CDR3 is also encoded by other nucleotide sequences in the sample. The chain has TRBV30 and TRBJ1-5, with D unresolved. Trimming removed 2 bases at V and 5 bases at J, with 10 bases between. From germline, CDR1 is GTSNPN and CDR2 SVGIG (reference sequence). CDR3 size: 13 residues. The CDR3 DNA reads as TGTGCCTGGAGTTACCGGGGAGATCAGCCCCAGCATTTT. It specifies CAWSYRGDQPQHF.

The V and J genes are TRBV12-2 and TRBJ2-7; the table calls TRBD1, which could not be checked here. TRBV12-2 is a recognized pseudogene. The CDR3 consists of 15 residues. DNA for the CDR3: TGTGCAAGTCGCCCACCCCCAAGACAGACGCTCGAGCAGTACTTC. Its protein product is CASRPPPRQTLEQYF.

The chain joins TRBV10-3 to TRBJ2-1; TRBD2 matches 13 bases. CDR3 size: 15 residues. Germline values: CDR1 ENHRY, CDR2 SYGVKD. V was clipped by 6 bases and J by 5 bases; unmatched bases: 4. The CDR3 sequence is CAISFGTSGNNEQFF. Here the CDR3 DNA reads TGTGCCATCAGCTTTGGGACTAGCGGGAACAATGAGCAGTTCTTC.

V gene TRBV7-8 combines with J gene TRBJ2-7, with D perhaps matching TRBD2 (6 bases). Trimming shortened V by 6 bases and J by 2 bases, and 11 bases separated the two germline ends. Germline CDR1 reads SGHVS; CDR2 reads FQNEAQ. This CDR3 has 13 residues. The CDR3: CASRRGLTYEQYF. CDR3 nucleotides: TGTGCCAGCAGAAGGGGACTGACCTACGAGCAGTACTTC. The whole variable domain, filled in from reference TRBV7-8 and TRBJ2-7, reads GAGVSQSPRYKVAKRGQDVALRCDPISGHVSLFWYQQALGQGPEFLTYFQNEAQLDKSGLPSDRFFAERPEGSVSTLKIQRTQQEDSAVYLCASRRGLTYEQYFGPGTRLTVT.

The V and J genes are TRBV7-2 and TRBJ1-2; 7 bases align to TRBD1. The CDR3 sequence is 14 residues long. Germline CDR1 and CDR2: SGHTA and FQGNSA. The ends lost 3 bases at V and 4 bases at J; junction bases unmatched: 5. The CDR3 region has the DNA TGTGCCAGCAGCTTCGGAACAGGGGTCTATGGCTACACCTTC. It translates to CASSFGTGVYGYTF.

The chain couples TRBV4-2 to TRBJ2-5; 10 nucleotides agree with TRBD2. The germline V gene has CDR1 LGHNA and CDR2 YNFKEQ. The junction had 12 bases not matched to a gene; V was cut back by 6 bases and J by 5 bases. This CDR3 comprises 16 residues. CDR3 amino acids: CASRRQAGGPSETQYF. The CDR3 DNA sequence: TGTGCCAGCAGGCGTCAAGCGGGAGGGCCCTCTGAGACCCAGTACTTC.

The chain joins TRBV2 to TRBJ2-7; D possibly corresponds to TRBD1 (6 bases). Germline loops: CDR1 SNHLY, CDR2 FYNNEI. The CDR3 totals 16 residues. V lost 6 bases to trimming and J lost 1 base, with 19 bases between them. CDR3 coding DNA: TGTGCCAGCAGCTTTCCGACCACAGGGACGTCCTACGAGCAGTACTTC. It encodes CASSFPTTGTSYEQYF.

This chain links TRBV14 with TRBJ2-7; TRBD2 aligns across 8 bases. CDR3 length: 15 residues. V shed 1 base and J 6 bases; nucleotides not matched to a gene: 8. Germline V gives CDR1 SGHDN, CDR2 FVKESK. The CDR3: CASSQGGTRPGEQYF. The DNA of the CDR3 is TGTGCCAGCAGCCAAGGGGGGACTAGACCTGGCGAGCAGTACTTC.

DNA for the CDR3: TGTGCCAGCAGGACCGGGACTAGCACTTTGGGCACAGATACGCAGTATTTT. Its protein product is CASRTGTSTLGTDTQYF. The chain recombines TRBV7-9 with TRBJ2-3; 9 nucleotides match TRBD2. V was pared by 6 bases and J by 1 base, with 11 bases of the junction left unmatched. Per the germline V gene, CDR1 is SEHNR and CDR2 is FQNEAQ (reference sequence). The CDR3 has 17 amino acids.

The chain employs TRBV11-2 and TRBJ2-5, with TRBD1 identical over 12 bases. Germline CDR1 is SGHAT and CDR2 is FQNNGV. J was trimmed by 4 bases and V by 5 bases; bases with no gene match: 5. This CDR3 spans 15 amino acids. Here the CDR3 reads CASSHRDRGRETQYF. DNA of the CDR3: TGTGCCAGCAGCCACCGGGACAGGGGGCGAGAGACCCAGTACTTC. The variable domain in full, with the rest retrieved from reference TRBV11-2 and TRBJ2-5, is EAGVAQSPRYKIIEKRQSVAFWCNPISGHATLYWYQQILGQGPKLLIQFQNNGVVDDSQLPKDRFSAERLKGVDSTLKIQPAKLEDSAVYLCASSHRDRGRETQYFGPGTRLLVL.